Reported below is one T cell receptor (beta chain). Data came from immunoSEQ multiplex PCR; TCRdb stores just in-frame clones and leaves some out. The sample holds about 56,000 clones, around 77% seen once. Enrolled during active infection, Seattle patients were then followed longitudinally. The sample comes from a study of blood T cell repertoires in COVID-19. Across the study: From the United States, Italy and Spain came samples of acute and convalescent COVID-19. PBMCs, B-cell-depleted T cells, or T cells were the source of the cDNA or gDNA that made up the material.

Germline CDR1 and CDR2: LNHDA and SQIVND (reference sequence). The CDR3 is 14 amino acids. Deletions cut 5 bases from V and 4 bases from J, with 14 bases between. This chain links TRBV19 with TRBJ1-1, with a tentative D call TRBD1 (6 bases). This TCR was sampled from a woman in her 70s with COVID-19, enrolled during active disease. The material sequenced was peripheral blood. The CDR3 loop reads CASSYRVGSTEAFF. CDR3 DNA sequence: TGTGCCAGTAGTTACAGGGTAGGAAGCACTGAAGCTTTCTTT.